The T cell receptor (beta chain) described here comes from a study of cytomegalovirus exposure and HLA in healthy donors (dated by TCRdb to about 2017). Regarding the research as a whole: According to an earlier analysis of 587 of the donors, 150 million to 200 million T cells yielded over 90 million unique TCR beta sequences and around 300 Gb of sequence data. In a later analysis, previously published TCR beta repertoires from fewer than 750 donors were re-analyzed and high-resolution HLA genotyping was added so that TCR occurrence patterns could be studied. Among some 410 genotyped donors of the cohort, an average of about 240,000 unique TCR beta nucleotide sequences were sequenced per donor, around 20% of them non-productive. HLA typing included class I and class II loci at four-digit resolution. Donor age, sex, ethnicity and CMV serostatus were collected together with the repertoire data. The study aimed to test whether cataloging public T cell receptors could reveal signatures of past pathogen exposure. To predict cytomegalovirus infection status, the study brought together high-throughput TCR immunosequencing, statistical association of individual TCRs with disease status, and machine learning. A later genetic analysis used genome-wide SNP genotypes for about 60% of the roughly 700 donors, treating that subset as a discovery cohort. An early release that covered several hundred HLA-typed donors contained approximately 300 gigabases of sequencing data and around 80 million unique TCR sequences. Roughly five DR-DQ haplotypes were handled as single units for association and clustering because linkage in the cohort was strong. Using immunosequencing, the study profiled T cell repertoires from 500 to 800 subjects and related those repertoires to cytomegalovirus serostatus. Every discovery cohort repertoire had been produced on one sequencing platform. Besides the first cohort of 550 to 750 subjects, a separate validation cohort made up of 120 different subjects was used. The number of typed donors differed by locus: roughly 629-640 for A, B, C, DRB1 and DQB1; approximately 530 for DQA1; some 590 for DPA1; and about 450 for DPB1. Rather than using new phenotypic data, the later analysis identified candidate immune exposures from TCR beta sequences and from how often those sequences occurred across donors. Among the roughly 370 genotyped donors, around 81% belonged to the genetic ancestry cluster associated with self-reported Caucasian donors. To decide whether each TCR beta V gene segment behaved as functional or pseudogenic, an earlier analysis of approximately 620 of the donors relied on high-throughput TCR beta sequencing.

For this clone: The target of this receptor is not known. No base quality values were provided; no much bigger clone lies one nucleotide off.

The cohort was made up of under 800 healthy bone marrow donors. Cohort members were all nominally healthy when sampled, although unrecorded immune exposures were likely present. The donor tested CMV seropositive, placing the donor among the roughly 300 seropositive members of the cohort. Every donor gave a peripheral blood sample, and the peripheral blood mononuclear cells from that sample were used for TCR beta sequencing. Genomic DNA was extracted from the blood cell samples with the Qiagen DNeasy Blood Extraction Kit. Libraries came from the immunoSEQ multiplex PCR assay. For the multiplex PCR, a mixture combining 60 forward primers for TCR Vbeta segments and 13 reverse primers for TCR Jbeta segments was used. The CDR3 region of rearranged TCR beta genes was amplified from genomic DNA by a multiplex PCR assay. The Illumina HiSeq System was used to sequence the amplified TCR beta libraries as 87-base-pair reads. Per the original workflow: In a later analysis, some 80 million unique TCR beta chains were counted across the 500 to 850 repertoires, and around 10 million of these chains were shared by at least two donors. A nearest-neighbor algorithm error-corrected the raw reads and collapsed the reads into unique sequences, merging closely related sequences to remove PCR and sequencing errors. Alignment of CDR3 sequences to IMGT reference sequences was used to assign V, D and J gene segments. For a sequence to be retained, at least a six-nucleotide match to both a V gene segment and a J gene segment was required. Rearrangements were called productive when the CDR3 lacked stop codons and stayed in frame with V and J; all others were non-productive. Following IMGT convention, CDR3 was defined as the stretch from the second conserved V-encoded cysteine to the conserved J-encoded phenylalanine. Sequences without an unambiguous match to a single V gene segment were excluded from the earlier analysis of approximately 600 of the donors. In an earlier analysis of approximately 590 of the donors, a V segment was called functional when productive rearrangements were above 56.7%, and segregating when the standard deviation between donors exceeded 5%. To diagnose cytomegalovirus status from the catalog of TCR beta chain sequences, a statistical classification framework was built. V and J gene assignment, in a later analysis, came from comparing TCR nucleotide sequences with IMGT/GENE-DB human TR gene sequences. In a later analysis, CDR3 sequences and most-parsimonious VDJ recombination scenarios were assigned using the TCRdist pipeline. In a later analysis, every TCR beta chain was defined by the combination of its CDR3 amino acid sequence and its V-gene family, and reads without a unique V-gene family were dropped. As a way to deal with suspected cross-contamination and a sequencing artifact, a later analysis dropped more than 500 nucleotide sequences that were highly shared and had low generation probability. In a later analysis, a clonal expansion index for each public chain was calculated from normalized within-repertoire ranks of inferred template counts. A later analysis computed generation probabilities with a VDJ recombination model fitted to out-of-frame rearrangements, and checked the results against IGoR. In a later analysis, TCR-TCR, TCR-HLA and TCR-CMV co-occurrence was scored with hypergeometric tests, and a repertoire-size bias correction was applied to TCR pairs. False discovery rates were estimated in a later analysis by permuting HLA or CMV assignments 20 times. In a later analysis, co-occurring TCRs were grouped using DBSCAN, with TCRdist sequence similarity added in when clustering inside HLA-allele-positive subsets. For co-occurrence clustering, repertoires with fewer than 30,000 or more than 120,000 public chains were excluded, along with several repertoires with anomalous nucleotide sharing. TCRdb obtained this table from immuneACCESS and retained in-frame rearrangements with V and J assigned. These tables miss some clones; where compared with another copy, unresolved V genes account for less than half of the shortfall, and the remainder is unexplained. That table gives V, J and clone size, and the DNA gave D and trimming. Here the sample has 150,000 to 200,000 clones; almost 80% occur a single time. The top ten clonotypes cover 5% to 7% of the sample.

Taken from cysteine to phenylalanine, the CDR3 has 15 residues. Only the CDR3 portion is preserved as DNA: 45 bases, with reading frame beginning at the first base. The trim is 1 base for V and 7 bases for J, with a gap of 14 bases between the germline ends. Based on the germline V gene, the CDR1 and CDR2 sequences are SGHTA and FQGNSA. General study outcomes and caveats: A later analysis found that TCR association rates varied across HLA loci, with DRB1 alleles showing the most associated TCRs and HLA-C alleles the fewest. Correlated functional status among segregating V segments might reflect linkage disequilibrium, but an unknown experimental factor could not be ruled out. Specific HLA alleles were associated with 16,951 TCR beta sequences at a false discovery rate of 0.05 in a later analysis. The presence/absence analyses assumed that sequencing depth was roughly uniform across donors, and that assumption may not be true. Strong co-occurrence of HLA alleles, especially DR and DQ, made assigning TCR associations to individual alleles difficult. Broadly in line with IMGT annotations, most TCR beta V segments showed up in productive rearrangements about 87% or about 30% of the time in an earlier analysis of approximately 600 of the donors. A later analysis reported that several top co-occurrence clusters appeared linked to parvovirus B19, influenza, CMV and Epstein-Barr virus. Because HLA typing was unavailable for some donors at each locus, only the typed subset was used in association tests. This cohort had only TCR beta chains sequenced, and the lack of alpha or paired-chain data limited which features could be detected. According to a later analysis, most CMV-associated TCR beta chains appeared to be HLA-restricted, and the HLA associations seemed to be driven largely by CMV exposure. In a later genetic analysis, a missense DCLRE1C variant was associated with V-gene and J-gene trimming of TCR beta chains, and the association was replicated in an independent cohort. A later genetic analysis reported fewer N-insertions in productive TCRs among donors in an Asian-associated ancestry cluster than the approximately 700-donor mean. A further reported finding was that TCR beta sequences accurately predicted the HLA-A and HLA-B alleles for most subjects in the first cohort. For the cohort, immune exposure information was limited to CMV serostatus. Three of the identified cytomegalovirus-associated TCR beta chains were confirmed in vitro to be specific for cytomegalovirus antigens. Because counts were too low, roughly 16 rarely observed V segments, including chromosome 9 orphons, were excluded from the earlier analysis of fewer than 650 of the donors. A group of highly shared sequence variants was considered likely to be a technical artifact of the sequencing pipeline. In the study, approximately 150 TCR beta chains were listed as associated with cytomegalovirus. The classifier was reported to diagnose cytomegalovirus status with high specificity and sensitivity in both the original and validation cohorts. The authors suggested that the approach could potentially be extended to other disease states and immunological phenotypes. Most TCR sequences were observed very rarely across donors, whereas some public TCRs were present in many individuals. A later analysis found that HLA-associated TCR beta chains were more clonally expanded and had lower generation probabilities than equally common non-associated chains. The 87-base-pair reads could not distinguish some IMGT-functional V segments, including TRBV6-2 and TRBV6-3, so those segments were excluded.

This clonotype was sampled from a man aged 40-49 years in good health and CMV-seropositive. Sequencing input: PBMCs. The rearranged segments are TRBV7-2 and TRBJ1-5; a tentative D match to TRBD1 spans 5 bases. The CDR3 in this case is CASSLGAGVGQPQHF. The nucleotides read TGTGCCAGCAGCTTAGGTGCGGGGGTCGGGCAGCCCCAGCATTTT.